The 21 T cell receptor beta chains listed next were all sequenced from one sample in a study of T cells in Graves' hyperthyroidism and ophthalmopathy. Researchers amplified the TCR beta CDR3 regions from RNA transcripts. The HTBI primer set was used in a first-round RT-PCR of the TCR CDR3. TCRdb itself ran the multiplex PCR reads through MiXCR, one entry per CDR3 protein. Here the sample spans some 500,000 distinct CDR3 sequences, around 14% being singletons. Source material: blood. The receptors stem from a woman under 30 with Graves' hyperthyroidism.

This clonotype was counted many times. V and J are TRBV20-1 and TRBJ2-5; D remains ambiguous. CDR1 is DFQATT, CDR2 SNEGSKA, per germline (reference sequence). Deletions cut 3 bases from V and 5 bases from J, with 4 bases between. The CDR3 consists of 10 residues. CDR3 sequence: CSASAETQYF. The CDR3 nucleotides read TGCAGTGCTAGTGCCGAGACCCAGTACTTC.

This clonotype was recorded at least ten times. Here the CDR3 reads CASRSAGATQPQHF. Here the CDR3 DNA reads TGTGCCAGCAGATCTGCCGGGGCCACTCAGCCCCAGCATTTT. The chain is built from TRBV6-1 and TRBJ1-5, with a tentative D call TRBD1 (5 bases). V gave up 6 bases and J gave up 6 bases, with 15 bases separating them. CDR3 size: 14 residues. The germline gives CDR1 MNHNS, CDR2 SASEGT.

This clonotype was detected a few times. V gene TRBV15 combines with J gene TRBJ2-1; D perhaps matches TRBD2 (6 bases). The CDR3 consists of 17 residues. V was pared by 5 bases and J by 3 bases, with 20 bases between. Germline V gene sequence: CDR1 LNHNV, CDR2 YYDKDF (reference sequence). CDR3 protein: CATSAPGWDSNYNEQFF. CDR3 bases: TGTGCCACCAGCGCTCCGGGATGGGACTCGAACTACAATGAGCAGTTCTTC. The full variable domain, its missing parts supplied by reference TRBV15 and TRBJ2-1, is DAMVIQNPRYQVTQFGKPVTLSCSQTLNHNVMYWYQQKSSQAPKLLFHYYDKDFNNEADTPDNFQSRRPNTSFCFLDIRSPGLGDTAMYLCATSAPGWDSNYNEQFFGPGTRLTVL.

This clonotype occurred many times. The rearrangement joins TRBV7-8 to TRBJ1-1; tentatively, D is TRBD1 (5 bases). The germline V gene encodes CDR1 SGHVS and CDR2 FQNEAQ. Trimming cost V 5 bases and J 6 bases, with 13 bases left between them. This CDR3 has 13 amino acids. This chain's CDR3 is CASSDDRSAEAFF. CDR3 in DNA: TGTGCCAGCAGCGATGACAGAAGCGCTGAAGCTTTCTTT. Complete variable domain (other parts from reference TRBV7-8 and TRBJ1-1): GAGVSQSPRYKVAKRGQDVALRCDPISGHVSLFWYQQALGQGPEFLTYFQNEAQLDKSGLPSDRFFAERPEGSVSTLKIQRTQQEDSAVYLCASSDDRSAEAFFGQGTRLTVV.

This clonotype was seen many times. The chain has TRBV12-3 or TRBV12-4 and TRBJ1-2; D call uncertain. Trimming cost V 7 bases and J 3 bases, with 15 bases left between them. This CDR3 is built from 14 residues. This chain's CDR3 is CASIGEPEHYGYTF. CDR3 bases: TGTGCCAGCATCGGGGAGCCGGAACACTATGGCTACACCTTC.

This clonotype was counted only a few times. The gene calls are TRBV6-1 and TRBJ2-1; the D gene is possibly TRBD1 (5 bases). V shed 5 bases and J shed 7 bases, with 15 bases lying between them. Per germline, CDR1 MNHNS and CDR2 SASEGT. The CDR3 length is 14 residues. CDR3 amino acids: CASSPLWSGNEQFF. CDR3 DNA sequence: TGTGCCAGCAGTCCCCTCTGGTCAGGGAATGAGCAGTTCTTC.

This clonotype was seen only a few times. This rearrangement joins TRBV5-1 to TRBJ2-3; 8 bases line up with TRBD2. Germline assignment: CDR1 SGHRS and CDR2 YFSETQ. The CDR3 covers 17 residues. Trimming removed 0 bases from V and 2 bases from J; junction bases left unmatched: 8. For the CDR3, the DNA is TGCGCCAGCAGCTTGGACGGGAGGGAATTTTCCACAGATACGCAGTATTTT. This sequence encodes CASSLDGREFSTDTQYF.

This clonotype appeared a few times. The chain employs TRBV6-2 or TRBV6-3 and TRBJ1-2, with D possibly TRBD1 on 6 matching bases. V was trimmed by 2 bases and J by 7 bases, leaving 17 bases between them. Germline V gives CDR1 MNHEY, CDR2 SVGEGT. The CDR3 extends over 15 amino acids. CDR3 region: CASSYQGRDIGGYTF. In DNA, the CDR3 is TGTGCCAGCAGTTACCAAGGACGGGACATTGGTGGCTACACCTTC.

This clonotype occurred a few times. The CDR3: CASSYPGESTDTQYF. CDR3 DNA sequence: TGTGCCAGCAGTTACCCAGGGGAAAGCACAGATACGCAGTATTTT. V and J are TRBV6-9 and TRBJ2-3; TRBD1 might be the D (6 bases). Germline assignment: CDR1 MNHGY and CDR2 SVAAGI. V lost 3 bases to trimming and J lost 0 bases, with 10 bases between them. The CDR3 consists of 15 residues.

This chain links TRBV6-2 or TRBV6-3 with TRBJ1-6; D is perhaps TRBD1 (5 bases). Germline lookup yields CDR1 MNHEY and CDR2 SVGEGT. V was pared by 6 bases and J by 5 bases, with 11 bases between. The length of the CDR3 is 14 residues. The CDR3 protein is CASRTPGHNSPLHF. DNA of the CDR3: TGTGCCAGCAGGACCCCGGGACATAATTCACCCCTCCACTTT.

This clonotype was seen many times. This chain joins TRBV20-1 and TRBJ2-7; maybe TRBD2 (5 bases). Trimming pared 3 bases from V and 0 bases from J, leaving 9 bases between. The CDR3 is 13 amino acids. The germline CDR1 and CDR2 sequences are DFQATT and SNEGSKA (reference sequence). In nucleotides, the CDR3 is TGCAGTGCTAGGGGAGTCTCCTCCTACGAGCAGTACTTC. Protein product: CSARGVSSYEQYF.

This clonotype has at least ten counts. The CDR3 DNA follows: TGTGCCAGCAGTGAACAGGGGCCCGGGGAGCTGTTTTTT. This gives the protein CASSEQGPGELFF. This rearrangement joins TRBV12-3 or TRBV12-4 to TRBJ2-2; 7 nucleotides match TRBD1. With V trimmed by 5 bases and J by 6 bases, 3 bases remained unmatched. The CDR3 is made up of 13 amino acids.

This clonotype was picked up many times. CDR3 sequence: CSVVGLAGGIADTDTQYF. DNA for the CDR3: TGCAGCGTTGTGGGACTAGCGGGAGGGATTGCTGACACAGATACGCAGTATTTT. J is TRBJ2-3 and V is TRBV29-1, with 16 bases lining up with TRBD2. J gave up 2 bases and V 4 bases, and 9 bases lay outside the gene matches. CDR1 is SQVTM, CDR2 ANQGSEA, per germline. CDR3 length: 18 amino acids.

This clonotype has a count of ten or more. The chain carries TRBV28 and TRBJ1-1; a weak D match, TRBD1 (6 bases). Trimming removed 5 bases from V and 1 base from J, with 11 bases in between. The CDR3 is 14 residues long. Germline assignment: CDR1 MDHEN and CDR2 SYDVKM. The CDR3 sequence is CASSPGDKNTEAFF. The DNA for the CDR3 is TGTGCCAGCAGTCCCGGGGACAAGAACACTGAAGCTTTCTTT.

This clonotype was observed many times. CDR3 loop: CASSGQKNTGELFF. The CDR3 DNA sequence: TGTGCCAGCTCAGGTCAGAAGAACACCGGGGAGCTGTTTTTT. The chain has TRBV6-1 and TRBJ2-2; no clear D. V was shortened by 8 bases and J by 1 base, with 11 bases between the two germline ends. CDR1 is MNHNS and CDR2 is SASEGT in the germline V gene. This CDR3 spans 14 amino acids.

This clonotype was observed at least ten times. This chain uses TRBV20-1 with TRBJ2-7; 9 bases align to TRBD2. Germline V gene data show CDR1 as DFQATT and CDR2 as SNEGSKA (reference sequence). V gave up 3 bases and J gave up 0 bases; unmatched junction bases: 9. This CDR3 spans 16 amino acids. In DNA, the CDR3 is TGCAGTGCTAGGCCCCCCCTAGCGGGGTCCTCCTACGAGCAGTACTTC. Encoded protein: CSARPPLAGSSYEQYF.

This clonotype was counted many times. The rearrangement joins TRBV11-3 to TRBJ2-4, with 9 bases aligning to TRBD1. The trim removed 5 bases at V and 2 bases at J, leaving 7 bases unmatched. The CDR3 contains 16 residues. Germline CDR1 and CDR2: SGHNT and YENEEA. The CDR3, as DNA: TGTGCCAGCAGCCCCGGGACAGGGTTAACCAAAAACATTCAGTACTTC. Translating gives CASSPGTGLTKNIQYF.

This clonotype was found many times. The CDR3 protein is CASSLEGLSYNSPLHF. Here the CDR3 DNA reads TGTGCCAGCAGTTTAGAGGGTCTCTCCTATAATTCACCCCTCCACTTT. The chain combines TRBV27 with TRBJ1-6; no reliable D call. This CDR3 is 16 amino acids long. Germline-derived CDR1 and CDR2 are MNHEY and SMNVEV (reference sequence). V gave up 2 bases and J gave up 0 bases, with 8 bases separating them.

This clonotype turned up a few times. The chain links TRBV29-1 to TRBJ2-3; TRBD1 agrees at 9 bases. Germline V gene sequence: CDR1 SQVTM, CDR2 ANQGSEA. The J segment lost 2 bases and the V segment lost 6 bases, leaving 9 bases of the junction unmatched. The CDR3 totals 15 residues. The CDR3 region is CSVRTGGVVTDTQYF. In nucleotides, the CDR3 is TGCAGCGTACGAACAGGGGGCGTCGTCACAGATACGCAGTATTTT.

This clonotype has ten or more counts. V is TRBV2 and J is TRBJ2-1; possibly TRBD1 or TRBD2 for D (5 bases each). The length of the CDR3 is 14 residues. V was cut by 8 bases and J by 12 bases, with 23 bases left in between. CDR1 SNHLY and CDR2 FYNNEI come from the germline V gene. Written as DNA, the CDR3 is TGTGCCAGCCCGGGGCAGAGGGTACCCAACGTGCAGTTCTTC. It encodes CASPGQRVPNVQFF.

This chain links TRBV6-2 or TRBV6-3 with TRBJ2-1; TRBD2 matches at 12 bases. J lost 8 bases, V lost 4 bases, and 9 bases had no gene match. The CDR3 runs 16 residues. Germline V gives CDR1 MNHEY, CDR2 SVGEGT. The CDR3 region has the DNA TGTGCCAGCAGTTCTACGACTAGCGGGAGTAGGGATGAGCAGTTCTTC. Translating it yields CASSSTTSGSRDEQFF.